Shown below are 14 T cell receptor beta chains from a single sample sequenced in a study of kidney transplant recipient with SARS-CoV-2 infection. TCRdb reanalysed the reads using MiXCR and keeps one entry per CDR3 protein. Of 200,000 to 300,000 distinct CDR3 sequences in the sample, around 26% were seen once. The sequencing here drew on a blood sample, taken at baseline and on day 111 from a kidney transplant recipient. Every receptor here comes from a male patient in his 30s who had COVID-19 and was a kidney transplant recipient. Some of the T cells may derive from the graft donor.

This clonotype appeared many times. This sequence joins TRBV28 and TRBJ1-1; D is possibly TRBD1 (5 bases). Germline-derived CDR1 and CDR2 are MDHEN and SYDVKM. The V gene lost 6 bases and the J gene lost 3 bases, with 11 bases spanning the gap. The length of the CDR3 is 13 residues. CDR3 DNA sequence: TGTGCCAGCAGCCCCGAAGGGGACACTGAAGCTTTCTTT. Encoded protein: CASSPEGDTEAFF.

Worth noting for this clonotype: A much larger clone sits a single nucleotide away, making a read error possible. J is TRBJ2-1 and V is TRBV10-3; 9 bases map to TRBD2. The CDR3 extends over 15 amino acids. The J segment lost 7 bases and the V segment lost 11 bases, leaving 15 bases of the junction unmatched. In germline, CDR1 is ENHRY, CDR2 SYGVKD. This chain's CDR3 is CAVKSGVAGANEQFF. The CDR3 DNA is TGTGCCGTCAAGAGCGGGGTAGCGGGAGCAAATGAGCAGTTCTTC.

This clonotype was seen repeatedly, ten times or more. The V and J genes are TRBV10-3 and TRBJ1-3; no reliable D call. The germline CDR1 and CDR2 sequences are ENHRY and SYGVKD. This CDR3 spans 13 amino acids. V dropped 7 bases and J dropped 7 bases, with 14 bases sitting between them. The CDR3 sequence is CAIISGMDNTIYF. For the CDR3, the DNA is TGTGCCATCATTTCGGGGATGGATAACACCATATATTTT.

This clonotype was counted many times. The J gene is TRBJ1-1, the V gene TRBV12-3 or TRBV12-4; 10 positions match TRBD1. The CDR3 sequence is 16 residues long. Unmatched junction bases numbered 8, after V lost 5 bases and J lost 2 bases. This chain's CDR3 is CASSPTGGPGNTEAFF. CDR3 coding DNA: TGTGCCAGCAGTCCGACAGGGGGCCCGGGAAACACTGAAGCTTTCTTT.

This clonotype was detected many times. CDR3 DNA sequence: TGTGCCAGTAGTGATCGTAGGACAAATCGAAAGACCTATGGCTACACCTTC. The encoded protein is CASSDRRTNRKTYGYTF. The V call is TRBV19, the J call TRBJ1-2, with D possibly being TRBD1 (5 bases). CDR1 is LNHDA, CDR2 SQIVND, per germline (reference sequence). V lost 5 bases and J lost 4, with 23 bases in between. The CDR3 has 17 amino acids. Looking up the rest from reference TRBV19 and TRBJ1-2 gives the full variable domain: DGGITQSPKYLFRKEGQNVTLSCEQNLNHDAMYWYRQDPGQGLRLIYYSQIVNDFQKGDIAEGYSVSREKKESFPLTVTSAQKNPTAFYLCASSDRRTNRKTYGYTFGSGTRLTVV.

As for this clonotype: Its ends do not fully match the called genes, so a read error is possible. This chain's CDR3 is CTSHDAHPRKTYGYTF. In DNA form, the CDR3 reads TGTACCAGCCATGACGCTCATCCGCGAAAGACCTATGGCTACACCTTC. This chain joins TRBV5-8 and TRBJ1-2; D unclear. The CDR3 has 16 amino acids. Per the germline V gene, CDR1 is SGHTS and CDR2 is YDEGEE.

Turning to this clonotype: This clone may be a read error of a much larger clone one base away. V is TRBV27 and J is TRBJ1-2, with TRBD1 matching over 8 bases. The CDR3 runs to 14 residues. Germline-derived CDR1 and CDR2 are MNHEY and SMNVEV (reference sequence). The CDR3 is CASGFAGGRGGYTF. As DNA, the CDR3 is TGTGCCAGCGGTTTTGCAGGGGGCCGTGGTGGCTACACCTTC.

This clonotype has ten or more counts. The chain carries TRBV27 and TRBJ1-6; 7 nucleotides align to TRBD1. Looked up from germline, CDR1 is MNHEY and CDR2 is SMNVEV (reference sequence). CDR3 length: 13 residues. V was clipped by 3 bases and J by 9 bases; unmatched bases: 2. The CDR3 reads CASSFRTGSPLHF. For the CDR3, the DNA is TGTGCCAGCAGTTTTAGGACAGGTTCACCCCTCCACTTT.

Many counts were recorded for this clonotype. This chain connects TRBV7-2 to TRBJ1-4; D unresolved. CDR1 is SGHTA and CDR2 is FQGNSA in the germline V gene. The CDR3 extends over 12 amino acids. The V end lost 5 bases, the J end lost 10 bases, and 11 bases lay between the germline ends. This CDR3 is CASSPYLGKLFF. The CDR3 DNA reads TGTGCCAGCAGCCCCTATCTCGGAAAACTGTTTTTT.

Details on this clonotype: Germline and junction disagree at one end, which may indicate a read error. The gene calls are TRBV4-1 and TRBJ2-7; D tentatively reads TRBD1 or TRBD2 (6 bases each). Germline V gene sequence: CDR1 MGHRA, CDR2 YSYEKL. The CDR3 consists of 15 residues. CDR3 coding DNA: TGCGCCAGCAGCCAAGAAGGGGGGAGCTCCTACGAGCAGTGCTTC. Amino acids: CASSQEGGSSYEQCF.

Regarding this clonotype: This may be a read error: a much more frequent sequence differs by one nucleotide. V is TRBV12-3 or TRBV12-4 and J is TRBJ2-4; 11 nucleotides align to TRBD2. The CDR3 runs 21 residues. The CDR3 coding sequence is TGTGCCAGCAGTTTTTCCCCACTACCGGGACTAGCGGACCTAGCCAAATACATTCAGTACTTC. Translating gives CASSFSPLPGLADLAKYIQYF.

The CDR3 DNA reads as TGCGCCAGCAGCTTGGAAAGGGGGACAGATACGCAGTATTTT. Its protein product is CASSLERGTDTQYF. The genes are TRBV5-1 and TRBJ2-3; D might be TRBD1 (6 bases). This CDR3 region has 14 residues. The ends were cut back, 0 bases at V and 3 bases at J, with 8 bases in the middle. Germline CDR1 is SGHRS and CDR2 is YFSETQ. The complete variable domain, with remaining parts taken from reference TRBV5-1 and TRBJ2-3, reads KAGVTQTPRYLIKTRGQQVTLSCSPISGHRSVSWYQQTPGQGLQFLFEYFSETQRNKGNFPGRFSGRQFSNSRSEMNVSTLELGDSALYLCASSLERGTDTQYFGPGTRLTVL.

Of note for this clonotype: This may be a read error, as it is one base from a much larger clone. The chain combines TRBV4-3 with TRBJ1-6; D call uncertain. The CDR3 has 12 residues. Germline V lookup: CDR1 LGHNA, CDR2 YSLEER. The CDR3 is CASSQERSPPHF. Written as DNA, the CDR3 is TGCGCCAGCAGCCAAGAAAGGTCACCCCCCCACTTT.

The table lists this clonotype with many counts. This rearrangement joins TRBV6-2 or TRBV6-3 to TRBJ1-2; D remains ambiguous. V was clipped by 4 bases and J by 4 bases, with 22 bases between them. The germline CDR1 and CDR2 sequences are MNHEY and SVGEGT. This CDR3 is built from 17 residues. CDR3 bases: TGTGCCAGCAGTTTTCATCACTGCATCGGAAAGACCTATGGCTACACCTTC. This encodes CASSFHHCIGKTYGYTF.